These 18 T cell receptor beta chains share one sample of origin, sequenced in a study of shared clonotypes between healthy human individuals. Here immunoSEQ multiplex PCR was the method, and the copy in TCRdb shows in-frame clones only, minus some. Of approximately 350,000 clones in the sample, 95% to 97% were seen once. Sequenced input: memory CD8+ T cells sorted from blood. Subset of the sample: CD45RO+ cells pooled with CCR7-negative TemRA cells. The receptors here all came from a man aged 25-45 years in good health.

The DNA for the CDR3 is TGTGCCAGCAACTCGGTCCTCTCAACCCGCTCTGGAAACACCATATATTTT. Amino acid sequence: CASNSVLSTRSGNTIYF. The rearrangement links TRBV11-2 to TRBJ1-3; unclear D gene. V dropped 7 bases and J dropped 0 bases, with 19 bases sitting between them. The CDR3 consists of 17 residues. Germline CDR1 and CDR2: SGHAT and FQNNGV.

This sequence joins TRBV9 and TRBJ2-7; possibly TRBD2 for D (6 bases). Deletions cut 10 bases from V and 8 bases from J, with 19 bases between. The germline gives CDR1 SGDLS, CDR2 YYNGEE. CDR3 length: 12 residues. CDR3 coding DNA: TGTGCCTACGGGGGAAACCTACGGAAGCAGTACTTC. The encoded protein is CAYGGNLRKQYF.

This chain connects TRBV2 to TRBJ1-2, with D perhaps matching TRBD1 (6 bases). CDR1 and CDR2 from the germline V gene are SNHLY and FYNNEI. V dropped 6 bases and J dropped 4 bases, with 9 bases sitting between them. The CDR3 has 12 amino acids. This CDR3 reads CASRAGVYGYTF. In DNA form, the CDR3 reads TGTGCCAGCAGGGCAGGGGTCTATGGCTACACCTTC.

This chain joins TRBV19 and TRBJ1-4; D is perhaps TRBD1 (5 bases). The CDR3 sequence is 12 residues long. The V end lost 5 bases, the J end lost 7 bases, and 8 bases lay between the germline ends. Germline V gene data show CDR1 as LNHDA and CDR2 as SQIVND (reference sequence). CDR3 amino acids: CASSRGSEKLFF. The CDR3 nucleotides are TGTGCCAGTAGTCGGGGGAGTGAAAAACTGTTTTTT.

This clone was observed once. This chain uses TRBV4-1 with TRBJ2-7; no clear D gene. V dropped 0 bases and J dropped 4 bases, with 13 bases sitting between them. The CDR3 runs 15 residues. The germline V gene has CDR1 MGHRA and CDR2 YSYEKL. The CDR3 region is CASSQDPAPIYEQYF. CDR3 DNA sequence: TGCGCCAGCAGCCAAGACCCTGCACCTATTTACGAGCAGTACTTC.

This chain joins TRBV11-2 and TRBJ2-5; D tentatively reads TRBD1 or TRBD2 (5 bases each). V shed 5 bases and J shed 5 bases, with 15 bases lying between them. CDR1 is SGHAT, CDR2 FQNNGV, per germline. This CDR3 region has 14 residues. The CDR3 reads CASSPPGPSETQYF. CDR3 DNA sequence: TGTGCCAGCAGCCCCCCGGGACCTTCGGAGACCCAGTACTTC.

The gene calls are TRBV5-4 and TRBJ2-1; 14 bases map to TRBD2. Looked up from germline, CDR1 is SGHNT and CDR2 is YYREEE (reference sequence). CDR3 length: 15 residues. V was pared by 4 bases and J by 7 bases, with 4 bases of the junction left unmatched. The CDR3 bases are TGTGCCAGCAGCCTGGGACTAGCGGGAGCTAATGAGCAGTTCTTC. Protein: CASSLGLAGANEQFF. Looking up the rest from reference TRBV5-4 and TRBJ2-1 gives the full variable domain: ETGVTQSPTHLIKTRGQQVTLRCSSQSGHNTVSWYQQALGQGPQFIFQYYREEENGRGNFPPRFSGLQFPNYSSELNVNALELDDSALYLCASSLGLAGANEQFFGPGTRLTVL.

This clone was observed once. The rearrangement joins TRBV10-1 to TRBJ2-7, with TRBD2 identical over 7 bases. The CDR3 length is 16 residues. J was trimmed by 0 bases and V by 0 bases; bases with no gene match: 5. Germline V gives CDR1 WNHNN, CDR2 SYGVQD (reference sequence). The CDR3 DNA reads TGCGCCAGCAGTGAGTCGACCGGGGGGTACTCCTACGAGCAGTACTTC. This sequence encodes CASSESTGGYSYEQYF.

The chain has TRBV11-2 and TRBJ2-1, with 7 bases that match TRBD1. From germline, CDR1 is SGHAT and CDR2 FQNNGV. After removal of 6 bases from V and 3 bases from J, the junction contained 2 bases not matched to a gene. The length of the CDR3 is 13 residues. CDR3 nucleotide sequence: TGTGCCAGCAGACAGGGGAACTACAATGAGCAGTTCTTC. It yields the protein CASRQGNYNEQFF. The whole variable domain, remainder taken from reference TRBV11-2 and TRBJ2-1, is EAGVAQSPRYKIIEKRQSVAFWCNPISGHATLYWYQQILGQGPKLLIQFQNNGVVDDSQLPKDRFSAERLKGVDSTLKIQPAKLEDSAVYLCASRQGNYNEQFFGPGTRLTVL.

The CDR3: CASSSLAGTGALYEQYF. CDR3 nucleotides: TGTGCCAGCAGCTCCCTCGCGGGTACAGGGGCCCTATACGAGCAGTACTTC. The chain is built from TRBV5-5 and TRBJ2-7; 7 bases are a match to TRBD1. Germline CDR1 and CDR2: SGHKS and YYEKEE (reference sequence). There are 17 residues in the CDR3. Germline trimming cut 3 bases from V and 4 bases from J; bases unmatched to any gene: 16.

This clone has a handful of counts. The genes are TRBV28 and TRBJ2-1; D gene unclear. The CDR3 is 13 amino acids. Germline values: CDR1 MDHEN, CDR2 SYDVKM. V was cut by 1 base and J by 2 bases, with 3 bases left in between. The CDR3 sequence is CASSLSTYNEQFF. Written as DNA, the CDR3 is TGTGCCAGCAGTTTATCCACCTACAATGAGCAGTTCTTC.

The CDR3 bases are TGTGCCAGTAGCAGCCCCCAGGGGGTTGGTACTGAAGCTTTCTTT. It specifies CASSSPQGVGTEAFF. The chain couples TRBV19 to TRBJ1-1; 7 positions match TRBD1. Germline loops: CDR1 LNHDA, CDR2 SQIVND (reference sequence). This CDR3 region has 15 residues. The V segment lost 6 bases and the J segment 5 bases; nucleotides outside the gene matches: 12.

The chain joins TRBV5-1 to TRBJ2-5, with 7 bases matching TRBD2. After removal of 4 bases from V and 5 bases from J, the junction contained 14 bases not matched to a gene. In germline, CDR1 is SGHRS, CDR2 YFSETQ. The CDR3 consists of 16 residues. The CDR3 DNA follows: TGCGCCAGCAGCGCCGGTGGGGCGGGAGAGGAGGAGACCCAGTACTTC. It specifies CASSAGGAGEEETQYF.

This chain joins TRBV2 and TRBJ2-7; D ambiguous. Germline CDR1 is SNHLY and CDR2 is FYNNEI. CDR3 length equals 10 residues. V was trimmed by 3 bases and J by 5 bases, leaving 2 bases between them. The CDR3 sequence is CASSDDEQYF. The CDR3 coding sequence is TGTGCCAGCAGTGATGACGAGCAGTACTTC.

The V and J genes are TRBV28 and TRBJ1-5, with D unresolved. This CDR3 has 11 amino acids. Between the trimmed V and J ends, which lost 6 bases and 7 bases, there was a span of 7 bases. Germline V gives CDR1 MDHEN, CDR2 SYDVKM. CDR3 in amino acids: CASRRGQPQHF. The CDR3 DNA reads TGTGCCAGCAGGCGGGGACAGCCCCAGCATTTT.

The CDR3 sequence is CASGPKANGYTF. The DNA for the CDR3 is TGTGCCAGCGGACCGAAGGCTAATGGCTACACCTTC. The genes are TRBV28 and TRBJ1-2; the D is unclear. The V end lost 8 bases, the J end lost 6 bases, and 13 bases lay between the germline ends. This CDR3 spans 12 amino acids. Germline V gene sequence: CDR1 MDHEN, CDR2 SYDVKM.

The V and J genes are TRBV5-1 and TRBJ2-7, with TRBD2 as a possible D gene (6 bases). With 0 bases removed from V and 4 bases from J, the gap between germline ends came to 11 bases. The CDR3 consists of 14 residues. The V gene's germline CDR1 is SGHRS and CDR2 YFSETQ. The CDR3 spells CASSLGGAAYEQYF. CDR3 in DNA: TGCGCCAGCAGCTTGGGCGGGGCAGCTTACGAGCAGTACTTC.

The chain has TRBV29-1 and TRBJ2-1, with D unclear. From germline, CDR1 is SQVTM and CDR2 ANQGSEA. CDR3 length: 11 residues. The V end lost 6 bases, the J end lost 7 bases, and 10 bases lay between the germline ends. CDR3 residues: CSVFKGNEQFF. The CDR3 nucleotides are TGCAGCGTGTTTAAGGGTAATGAGCAGTTCTTC.